The T cell receptor (beta chain) under discussion was sequenced for a study of cytomegalovirus exposure and HLA in healthy donors. Use of 60 Vbeta and 13 Jbeta primers characterized the PCR. Data came from immunoSEQ multiplex PCR; TCRdb stores just in-frame clones and leaves some out. The sample lists around 120,000 clones, around four fifths occurring once. The study, taken as a whole, reports: According to the study, 160 or so TCR beta chains were cytomegalovirus-associated. It was reported that the classifier diagnosed cytomegalovirus status with high specificity and sensitivity in both the original and validation cohorts.

To note about this clone: Its antigen remains unidentified.

The TCR sequence derives from a human donor in good health. Material for sequencing was PBMCs.

DNA of the CDR3: TGTGCCAGCAGTTCTAGGGGTGGCTACGAGCAGTACTTC. Translating it yields CASSSRGGYEQYF. This chain links TRBV6-5 with TRBJ2-7, with a weak D call TRBD1 (5 bases). CDR1 is MNHEY, CDR2 SVGAGI, per germline. Trimming removed 4 bases from V and 3 bases from J, with 10 bases in between. The CDR3 is made up of 13 amino acids.